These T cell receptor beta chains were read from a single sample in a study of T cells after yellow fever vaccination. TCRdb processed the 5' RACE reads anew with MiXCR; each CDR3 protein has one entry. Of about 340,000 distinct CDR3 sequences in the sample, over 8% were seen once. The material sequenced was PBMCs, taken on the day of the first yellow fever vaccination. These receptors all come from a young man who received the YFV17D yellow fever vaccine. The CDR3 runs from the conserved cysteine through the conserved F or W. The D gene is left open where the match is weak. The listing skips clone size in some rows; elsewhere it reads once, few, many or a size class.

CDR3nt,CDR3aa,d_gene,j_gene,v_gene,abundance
TGCAGTGCTAGAGATTTTTTAGGGGGCACCGGGGAGCTGTTTTTT,CSARDFLGGTGELFF,NA,TRBJ2-2,TRBV20-1,few
TGTGCCAGCAGCTTACAGGGGCGGGTACGTGGCTACACCTTC,CASSLQGRVRGYTF,TRBD1,TRBJ1-2,TRBV5-4,few
TGCGCCAGCAGCTCCACTAGTCATAATGAGCAGTTCTTC,CASSSTSHNEQFF,NA,TRBJ2-1,TRBV5-1,NA
TGCGCCAGCAGCTGGCCTGATTCACCCCTCCACTTT,CASSWPDSPLHF,NA,TRBJ1-6,TRBV5-1,NA
TGCGCCAGCAGCTTTACGGGACTACGAAGCTACGAGCAGTACTTC,CASSFTGLRSYEQYF,TRBD2,TRBJ2-7,TRBV5-1,few
TGTGCCAGCAGTTTCAGGGGCGAAGGCTACACCTTC,CASSFRGEGYTF,NA,TRBJ1-2,TRBV12-3/TRBV12-4,NA
TGTGCCATCAGTGGGACAGGGGGATTCGAGCAGTACTTC,CAISGTGGFEQYF,TRBD1,TRBJ2-7,TRBV10-3,many
TGCGCCAGCAGCAAGGACGGATACACAGATACGCAGTATTTT,CASSKDGYTDTQYF,NA,TRBJ2-3,TRBV5-1,many
TGTGCCAGCAAGTATTATGACTCTGGAAACACCATATATTTT,CASKYYDSGNTIYF,NA,TRBJ1-3,TRBV2,NA
TGTGCCAGCAGTTTCGGGCAGTCGGTCTCCCTCCACTTT,CASSFGQSVSLHF,NA,TRBJ1-6,TRBV12-3/TRBV12-4,NA
TGTGCCAGCAGTTACGGCGGGGGGGGATCAGATACGCAGTATTTT,CASSYGGGGSDTQYF,TRBD2,TRBJ2-3,TRBV6-5,few
TGCAGTGCCATCGGCGGACAGAGTTACGAGCAGTACTTC,CSAIGGQSYEQYF,NA,TRBJ2-7,TRBV20-1,many